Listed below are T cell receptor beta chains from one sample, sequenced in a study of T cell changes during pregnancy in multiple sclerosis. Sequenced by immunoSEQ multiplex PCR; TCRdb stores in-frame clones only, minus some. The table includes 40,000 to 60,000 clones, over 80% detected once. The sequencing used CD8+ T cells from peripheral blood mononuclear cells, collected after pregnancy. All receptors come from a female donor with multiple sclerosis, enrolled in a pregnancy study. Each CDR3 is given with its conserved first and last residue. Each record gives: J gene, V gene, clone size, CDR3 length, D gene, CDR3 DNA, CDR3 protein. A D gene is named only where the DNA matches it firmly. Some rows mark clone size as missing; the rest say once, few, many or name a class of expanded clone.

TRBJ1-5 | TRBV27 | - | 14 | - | TGTGCCAGCAGTTTGGGGGGGAATTTCTGGCCCCAGCATTTT | CASSLGGNFWPQHF
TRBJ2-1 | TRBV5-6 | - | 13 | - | TGTGCCAGCAGCTTTGTAGCTTACAATGAGCAGTTCTTC | CASSFVAYNEQFF
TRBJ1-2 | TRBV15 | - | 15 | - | TGTGCCACCAGCAGAGAAGGTCAGGGCAACTATGGCTACACCTTC | CATSREGQGNYGYTF
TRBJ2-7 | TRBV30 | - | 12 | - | TGTGCCTGGAGTGTAAGTTCGGTGGAGCAGTACTTC | CAWSVSSVEQYF
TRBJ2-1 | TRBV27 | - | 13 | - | TGTGCCAGCAGTTTGGCAGACTCAAATGAGCAGTTCTTC | CASSLADSNEQFF
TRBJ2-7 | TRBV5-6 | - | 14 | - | TGTGCCAGCAGCTTTGAGGGCGGTTTCTACGAGCAGTACTTC | CASSFEGGFYEQYF
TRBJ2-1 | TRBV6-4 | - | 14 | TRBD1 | TGTGCCAGCAGCTCCCAGACAGGGTCAAATGAGCAGTTCTTC | CASSSQTGSNEQFF
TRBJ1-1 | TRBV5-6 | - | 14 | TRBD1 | TGTGCCAGCAGCTATGGACAGGGAGGCACTGAAGCTTTCTTT | CASSYGQGGTEAFF
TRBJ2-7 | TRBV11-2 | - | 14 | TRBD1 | TGTGCCAGCAGCCGGGACAGGTATGTCTACGAGCAGTACTTC | CASSRDRYVYEQYF
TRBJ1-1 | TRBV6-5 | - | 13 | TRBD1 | TGTGCCAGCAGTTTGGACAGGGGGACTGAAGCTTTCTTT | CASSLDRGTEAFF
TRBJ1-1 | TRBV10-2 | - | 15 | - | TGCGCCAGCAGTGAGAGTGGCGGGCAGAACGCTGAAGCTTTCTTT | CASSESGGQNAEAFF
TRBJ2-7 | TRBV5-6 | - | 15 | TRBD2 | TGTGCCAGCAGCTTTACGGGGGGTAGTGACTACGAGCAGTACTTC | CASSFTGGSDYEQYF
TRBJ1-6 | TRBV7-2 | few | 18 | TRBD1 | TGTGCCAGCAGCTCTGATTTCAGGGGGAAGCTGGATAATTCACCCCTCCACTTT | CASSSDFRGKLDNSPLHF
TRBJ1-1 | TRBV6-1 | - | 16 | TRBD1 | TGTGCCAGCAGTGAAGAAGGGGGCAGTGGGAACACTGAAGCTTTCTTT | CASSEEGGSGNTEAFF
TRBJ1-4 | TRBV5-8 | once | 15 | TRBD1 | TGTGCCAGCAGCGAAAACAGGGGGCGCGATGAAAAACTGTTTTTT | CASSENRGRDEKLFF
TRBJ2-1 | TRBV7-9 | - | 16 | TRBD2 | TGTGCCAGCAGCTCCTCTCGCGGGGGACCCTACAATGAGCAGTTCTTC | CASSSSRGGPYNEQFF
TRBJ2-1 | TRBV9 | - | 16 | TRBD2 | TGTGCCAGCAGGCCACTAGCGGGGGGGGGTATGAATGAGCAGTTCTTC | CASRPLAGGGMNEQFF
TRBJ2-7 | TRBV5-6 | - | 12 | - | TGTGCCAGCAGCTTGGGGCGGCAAGAGCAGTACTTC | CASSLGRQEQYF
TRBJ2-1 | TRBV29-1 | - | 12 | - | TGCAGCGCTGTACAGGGGGGGAATGAGCAGTTCTTC | CSAVQGGNEQFF
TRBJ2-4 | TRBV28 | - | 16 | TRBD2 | TGTGCCAGCAGTTCCAGGACTAGCGGGGGGTGGGACATTCAGTACTTC | CASSSRTSGGWDIQYF
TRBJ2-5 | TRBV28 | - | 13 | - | TGTGCCAGCAGTTTATCGGGGTTAGGGACCCAGTACTTC | CASSLSGLGTQYF
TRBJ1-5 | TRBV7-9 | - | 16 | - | TGTGCCAGCAGCTTAGAAGTAGGGACATCCAGTCAGCCCCAGCATTTT | CASSLEVGTSSQPQHF
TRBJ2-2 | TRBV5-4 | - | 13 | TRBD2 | TGTGCCAGCGAGGGACTAAACACCGGGGAGCTGTTTTTT | CASEGLNTGELFF
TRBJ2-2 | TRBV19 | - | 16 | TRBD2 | TGTGCCAGTAGTAACCTCTTAGCGGGGCACACCGGGGAGCTGTTTTTT | CASSNLLAGHTGELFF
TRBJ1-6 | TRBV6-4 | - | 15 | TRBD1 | TGTGCCAGCAGTGACCGGACAGGGGGAGATTCACCCCTCCACTTT | CASSDRTGGDSPLHF
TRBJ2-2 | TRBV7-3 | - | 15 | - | TGTGCCAGCAGCTTAATGGGGGGGAACACCGGGGAGCTGTTTTTT | CASSLMGGNTGELFF
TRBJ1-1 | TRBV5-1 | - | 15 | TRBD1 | TGCGCCAGCAGCGGAAAACAGGGGCTACGCACTGAAGCTTTCTTT | CASSGKQGLRTEAFF
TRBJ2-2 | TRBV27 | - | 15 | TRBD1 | TGTGCCAGCACCACCGGGACAGACCTCGCCGGGGAGCTGTTTTTT | CASTTGTDLAGELFF
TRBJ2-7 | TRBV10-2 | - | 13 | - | TGCGCCAGCAGTGAGGGGAGAAACTACGAGCAGTACTTC | CASSEGRNYEQYF
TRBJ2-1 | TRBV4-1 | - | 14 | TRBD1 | TGCGCCAGCAGCCAAGTTGGACAGGGCAATGAGCAGTTCTTC | CASSQVGQGNEQFF
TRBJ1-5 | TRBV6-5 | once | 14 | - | TGTGCCAGCAGTTACGGGGGGACTGGTCAGCCCCAGCATTTT | CASSYGGTGQPQHF
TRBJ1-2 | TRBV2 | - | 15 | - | TGTGCCATCACGGCAACAGGGAGCCTGGCCTATGGCTACACCTTC | CAITATGSLAYGYTF
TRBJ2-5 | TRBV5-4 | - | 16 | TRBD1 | TGTGCCAGCAGCTTGGTCCGACAGGGGGCAGGCAAGACCCAGTACTTC | CASSLVRQGAGKTQYF
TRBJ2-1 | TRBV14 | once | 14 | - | TGTGCCAGCAGCCCCGGGACACCCTACAATGAGCAGTTCTTC | CASSPGTPYNEQFF
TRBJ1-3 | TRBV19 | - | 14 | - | TGTGCCAGTGCCCCCGGGGTCTCTGGAAACACCATATATTTT | CASAPGVSGNTIYF
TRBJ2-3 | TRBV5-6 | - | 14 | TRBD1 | TGTGCCAGCAGCACGAGACAGGGTCCAGATACGCAGTATTTT | CASSTRQGPDTQYF
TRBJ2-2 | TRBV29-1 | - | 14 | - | TGCAGCGTCCTCTCGGAGGGTAGCCCGGGGGAGCTGTTTTTT | CSVLSEGSPGELFF
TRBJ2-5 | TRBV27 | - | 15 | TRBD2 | TGTGCCAGCAGTCTGACTAGCGGGGGGATGGAGACCCAGTACTTC | CASSLTSGGMETQYF
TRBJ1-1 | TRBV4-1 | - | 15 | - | TGCGCCAGCAGCCAAGGGGGCAGCATGAACACTGAAGCTTTCTTT | CASSQGGSMNTEAFF
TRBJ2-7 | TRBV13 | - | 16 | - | TGTGCCAGCAGCTTTGGTTTGAAGGGGGGGTTCTACGAGCAGTACTTC | CASSFGLKGGFYEQYF
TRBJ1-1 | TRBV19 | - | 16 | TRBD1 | TGTGCCAGTAGTTCACTCTGGGATGACAGGGACACTGAAGCTTTCTTT | CASSSLWDDRDTEAFF
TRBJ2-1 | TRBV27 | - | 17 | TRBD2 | TGTGCCAGCAGTTTGTCCTCGGATAGCGGGGCGAACAATGAGCAGTTCTTC | CASSLSSDSGANNEQFF
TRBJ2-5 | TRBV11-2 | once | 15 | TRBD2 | TGTGCCAGCAGCCCATACGCGGGGGAACAAGAGACCCAGTACTTC | CASSPYAGEQETQYF
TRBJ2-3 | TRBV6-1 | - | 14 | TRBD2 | TGTGCCAGCAGTGAAGGGGAGGGAGCAGATACGCAGTATTTT | CASSEGEGADTQYF
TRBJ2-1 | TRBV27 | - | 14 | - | TGTGCCAGCAGTTTCATTGACAGCAACAATGAGCAGTTCTTC | CASSFIDSNNEQFF
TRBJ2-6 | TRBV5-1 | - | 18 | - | TGCGCCAGCAGCTTGCAGTCTTTTTATACGTTTGGGGCCAACGTCCTGACTTTC | CASSLQSFYTFGANVLTF
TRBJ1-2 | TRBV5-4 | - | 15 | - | TGTGCCAGCAGCTTCGGGGGAGGGGATGTCCTTGGCTACACCTTC | CASSFGGGDVLGYTF
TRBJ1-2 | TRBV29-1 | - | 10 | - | TGCAGCGTAGGGGGTACGGGCTACACCTTC | CSVGGTGYTF